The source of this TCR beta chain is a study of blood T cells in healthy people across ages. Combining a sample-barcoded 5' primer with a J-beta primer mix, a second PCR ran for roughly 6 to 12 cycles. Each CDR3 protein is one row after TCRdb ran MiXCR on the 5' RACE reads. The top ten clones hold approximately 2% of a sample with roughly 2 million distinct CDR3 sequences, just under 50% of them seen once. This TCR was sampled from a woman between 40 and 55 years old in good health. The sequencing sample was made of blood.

As DNA, the CDR3 is TGTGCCAGCAGCTTAGCTTACGGAGCTAATGAAAAACTGTTTTTT. Translated, it gives CASSLAYGANEKLFF. The rearrangement uses TRBV11-2 and TRBJ1-4; D unresolved. Trimming pared 1 base from V and 3 bases from J, leaving 9 bases between. In germline, CDR1 is SGHAT, CDR2 FQNNGV. The CDR3 contains 15 residues.